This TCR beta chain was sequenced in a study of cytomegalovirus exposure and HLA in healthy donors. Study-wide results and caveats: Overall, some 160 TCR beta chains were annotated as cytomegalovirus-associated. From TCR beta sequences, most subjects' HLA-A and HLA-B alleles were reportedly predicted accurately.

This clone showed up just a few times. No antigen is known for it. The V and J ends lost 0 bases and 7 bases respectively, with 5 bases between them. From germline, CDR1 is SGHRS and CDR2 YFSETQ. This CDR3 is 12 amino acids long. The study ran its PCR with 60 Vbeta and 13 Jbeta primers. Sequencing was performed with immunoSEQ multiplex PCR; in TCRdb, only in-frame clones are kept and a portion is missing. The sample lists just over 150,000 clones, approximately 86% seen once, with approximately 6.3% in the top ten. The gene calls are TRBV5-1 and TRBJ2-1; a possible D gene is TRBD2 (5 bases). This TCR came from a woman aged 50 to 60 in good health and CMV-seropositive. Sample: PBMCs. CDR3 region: CASSLGGNEQFF. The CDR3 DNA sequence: TGCGCCAGCAGCTTGGGAGGGAATGAGCAGTTCTTC. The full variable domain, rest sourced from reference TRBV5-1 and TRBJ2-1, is KAGVTQTPRYLIKTRGQQVTLSCSPISGHRSVSWYQQTPGQGLQFLFEYFSETQRNKGNFPGRFSGRQFSNSRSEMNVSTLELGDSALYLCASSLGGNEQFFGPGTRLTVL.